The clone carrying this TCR beta chain was seen a handful of times. TCRdb called the 5' RACE reads again in MiXCR, with one record for every CDR3 protein. The sample holds about 360,000 distinct CDR3 sequences; about 6% are singletons and the top ten take approximately 16%. The data derive from a study of T cells after yellow fever vaccination. This CDR3 region has 13 residues. Germline V gene data show CDR1 as MNHNS and CDR2 as SASEGT. V dropped 6 bases and J dropped 12 bases, with 18 bases sitting between them. Sample: PBMCs, taken 5 days after the yellow fever booster vaccination. The rearrangement joins TRBV6-1 to TRBJ2-1; D might be TRBD1 or TRBD2, each matching 6 bases. The clonotype originates from a man aged 30 to 45 who received the YFV17D yellow fever vaccine. The CDR3 region is CASRAFGGLGQFF. In nucleotides, the CDR3 is TGTGCCAGCAGGGCATTTGGGGGGCTTGGGCAGTTCTTC.